The 11 T cell receptor beta chains given below trace back to one sample, sequenced in a study of Graves' ophthalmopathy and Graves' hyperthyroidism. Scientists amplified the TCR beta CDR3 regions from RNA transcripts. In the first round, RT-PCR was carried out with HTBI primers, and a multiplex PCR formed the second round. TCRdb fed the multiplex PCR reads into MiXCR, producing one record per CDR3 protein. The sample gives approximately 700,000 distinct CDR3 sequences, approximately 39% of which show up once; roughly 3% is in the top ten. Specimen: peripheral blood. The receptors come from an adult man with Graves' ophthalmopathy.

Many counts were recorded for this clonotype. J is TRBJ2-5 and V is TRBV4-3; D not certain. Germline CDR1 and CDR2: LGHNA and YSLEER. The CDR3 totals 15 residues. V dropped 0 bases and J dropped 5 bases, with 13 bases sitting between them. The CDR3 DNA reads as TGCGCCAGCAGCCAAGACCAGTCCACAAGTGAGACCCAGTACTTC. Translation: CASSQDQSTSETQYF.

This clonotype was counted at least ten times. V gene TRBV2 combines with J gene TRBJ2-2; D possibly corresponds to TRBD2 (7 bases). Germline-derived CDR1 and CDR2 are SNHLY and FYNNEI. This CDR3 comprises 17 residues. Trimming shortened V by 7 bases and J by 0 bases, and 18 bases separated the two germline ends. In DNA, the CDR3 is TGTGCCAGCAACAGGAGGGGGGGGCCGACGAACACCGGGGAGCTGTTTTTT. Protein: CASNRRGGPTNTGELFF.

This clonotype was detected ten times or more. The chain uses TRBV29-1 and TRBJ1-3; no clear D gene. CDR1 is SQVTM and CDR2 is ANQGSEA in the germline V gene. This CDR3 is 13 amino acids long. With 1 base removed from V and 3 bases from J, the gap between germline ends came to 7 bases. The DNA for the CDR3 is TGCAGCGTTGAAGGGCCGAATGGAAACACCATATATTTT. As protein: CSVEGPNGNTIYF.

Notes on this clonotype: A clone one base away is much larger, so this may be a read error. This chain links TRBV9 with TRBJ1-2; no reliable D call. Germline lookup yields CDR1 SGDLS and CDR2 YYNGEE. The CDR3 sequence is 15 residues long. The CDR3 sequence is CASSVESGGGYGHTF. CDR3 DNA: TGTGCCAGCAGCGTAGAGTCGGGAGGAGGCTATGGCCACACCTTC.

This clonotype has ten or more counts. V and J are TRBV20-1 and TRBJ1-2; D may be TRBD1 (6 bases). The length of the CDR3 is 11 residues. CDR1 DFQATT and CDR2 SNEGSKA come from the germline V gene (reference sequence). V dropped 5 bases and J dropped 7 bases, with 11 bases sitting between them. This CDR3 reads CSAGVGAGYTF. CDR3 nucleotide sequence: TGCAGTGCTGGAGTGGGGGCTGGCTACACCTTC.

The V and J genes are TRBV18 and TRBJ1-1; D is possibly TRBD1 (6 bases). Germline V gene data show CDR1 as KGHSH and CDR2 as LQKENI. V was shortened by 2 bases and J by 0 bases, with 13 bases between the two germline ends. This CDR3 is built from 16 residues. The CDR3 loop reads CASSPTRDTMNTEAFF. In DNA, the CDR3 is TGTGCCAGCTCACCAACCCGGGACACCATGAACACTGAAGCTTTCTTT.

On this clonotype itself: The germline gene is not matched at one end of the junction; a read error may be the cause. The genes are TRBV10-3 and TRBJ1-5, with a tentative D call TRBD1 (6 bases). The germline CDR1 and CDR2 sequences are ENHRY and SYGVKD. This CDR3 is 15 amino acids long. The CDR3 DNA sequence: TGTGCCAGCAGTTACTTACAGGGAAACAATCAGCCCCAGCATTTT. Amino acids: CASSYLQGNNQPQHF.

V gene TRBV12-3 or TRBV12-4 combines with J gene TRBJ1-1; no definite D call. The CDR3 consists of 14 residues. Trimming stripped 1 base from V and 12 bases from J, with 18 bases between. CDR3 DNA: TGTGCCAGCAGTTTAGGGAAGCCCCACTTCCTTACTTTCTTT. Its translation is CASSLGKPHFLTFF.

In regard to this clonotype: One end of the junction fails to match germline, which may point to a read error. The chain links TRBV2 to TRBJ1-5; 7 bases are a match to TRBD1. Germline CDR1 reads SNHLY; CDR2 reads FYNNEI. The CDR3 spans 13 residues. In nucleotides, the CDR3 is TGTGCCCGCAGTGAGGACAGGTCAATCAGCCAGCATTTT. Translation: CARSEDRSISQHF. The full variable domain, with the rest looked up from reference TRBV2 and TRBJ1-5, is EPEVTQTPSHQVTQMGQEVILRCVPISNHLYFYWYRQILGQKVEFLVSFYNNEISEKSEIFDDQFSVERPDGSNFTLKIRSTKLEDSAMYFCARSEDRSISQHFGDGTRLSIL.

This clonotype was seen many times. This sequence joins TRBV11-2 and TRBJ1-1, with D uncertain. V gave up 5 bases and J gave up 1 base, with 14 bases separating them. The CDR3 totals 15 residues. Germline loops: CDR1 SGHAT, CDR2 FQNNGV. This CDR3 is CASSDRRRRNTEAFF. CDR3 coding DNA: TGTGCCAGCAGCGATAGGAGGAGGAGGAACACTGAAGCTTTCTTT. Combining the CDR3 with reference TRBV11-2 and TRBJ1-1 gives the whole variable domain EAGVAQSPRYKIIEKRQSVAFWCNPISGHATLYWYQQILGQGPKLLIQFQNNGVVDDSQLPKDRFSAERLKGVDSTLKIQPAKLEDSAVYLCASSDRRRRNTEAFFGQGTRLTVV.

The rearrangement joins TRBV15 to TRBJ2-7; the D gene is possibly TRBD2 (5 bases). Germline CDR1 reads LNHNV; CDR2 reads YYDKDF (reference sequence). The length of the CDR3 is 15 residues. V was pared by 0 bases and J by 7 bases, with 16 bases between. The CDR3 DNA is TGTGCCACCAGCAGAGATGGACTTTCGTCCGAGGAGCAGTACTTC. As protein: CATSRDGLSSEEQYF.